These 28 T cell receptor beta chains share one sample of origin, sequenced in a study of cytomegalovirus exposure and HLA in healthy donors. Sequencing used immunoSEQ multiplex PCR; TCRdb keeps in-frame clones, though not all of them. This repertoire shows some 120,000 clones, under 90% found once; its top ten account for roughly 2%. The sample taken for sequencing was PBMCs. The receptors stem from a woman aged 18-29 years in good health and CMV-seronegative.

The chain uses TRBV29-1 and TRBJ2-5, with a possible D match to TRBD2 (6 bases). Germline loops: CDR1 SQVTM, CDR2 ANQGSEA. V lost 6 bases, J lost 3 bases, and 17 bases lay in between. The CDR3 loop spans 14 amino acids. The CDR3 spells CSVRAGRTKETQYF. DNA for the CDR3: TGCAGCGTAAGAGCGGGCAGGACTAAAGAGACCCAGTACTTC.

CDR3 in DNA: TGTGCCAGCAGCCGACCGGGACAGGGGGCACGGACTGAAGCTTTCTTT. Translation: CASSRPGQGARTEAFF. The chain is built from TRBV5-4 and TRBJ1-1, with 12 bases that match TRBD1. Germline CDR1 and CDR2: SGHNT and YYREEE (reference sequence). The trim removed 4 bases at V and 5 bases at J, leaving 9 bases unmatched. The CDR3 is made up of 16 amino acids.

The chain carries TRBV9 and TRBJ2-2; 11 nucleotides agree with TRBD2. J was trimmed by 2 bases and V by 1 base; bases with no gene match: 4. Germline V CDR1 and CDR2: SGDLS, YYNGEE. The length of the CDR3 is 17 residues. CDR3 protein: CASSVSSGRINTGELFF. CDR3 nucleotide sequence: TGTGCCAGCAGCGTATCTAGCGGGAGGATTAACACCGGGGAGCTGTTTTTT. The complete variable domain, with remaining parts taken from reference TRBV9 and TRBJ2-2, reads DSGVTQTPKHLITATGQRVTLRCSPRSGDLSVYWYQQSLDQGLQFLIQYYNGEERAKGNILERFSAQQFPDLHSELNLSSLELGDSALYFCASSVSSGRINTGELFFGEGSRLTVL.

The chain joins TRBV7-9 to TRBJ1-4, with D uncertain. The CDR3 consists of 13 residues. The germline gives CDR1 SEHNR, CDR2 FQNEAQ (reference sequence). V lost 2 bases to trimming and J lost 6 bases, with 7 bases between them. This CDR3 reads CASSLSTDEKLFF. CDR3 in DNA: TGTGCCAGCAGCTTAAGCACCGATGAAAAACTGTTTTTT.

The J gene is TRBJ2-1, the V gene TRBV9; 11 nucleotides align to TRBD1. The CDR3 contains 18 residues. CDR1 is SGDLS and CDR2 is YYNGEE in the germline V gene. Germline trimming cut 5 bases from V and 6 bases from J; bases unmatched to any gene: 16. The CDR3 DNA reads TGTGCCAGCAGAGACCTAGCTGGGACAGGGGGTTCTAGCAATGAGCAGTTCTTC. Translating gives CASRDLAGTGGSSNEQFF.

The V and J genes are TRBV18 and TRBJ2-5, with 7 bases fitting TRBD2. V lost 3 bases, J lost 7 bases, and 11 bases stayed unmatched. CDR3 size: 15 residues. Germline V gene data show CDR1 as KGHSH and CDR2 as LQKENI. CDR3 DNA sequence: TGTGCCAGCTCACCTGAGACTAGCAGCGCAGGGACCCAGTACTTC. Translation: CASSPETSSAGTQYF.

This rearrangement joins TRBV5-6 to TRBJ2-1; tentative D call: TRBD2 (5 bases). V lost 4 bases to trimming and J lost 2 bases, with 19 bases between them. The CDR3 extends over 17 amino acids. Germline V gene sequence: CDR1 SGHDT, CDR2 YYEEEE. CDR3 protein: CASSPRLAGNAYNEQFF. The CDR3 DNA reads TGTGCCAGCAGCCCTCGGCTAGCAGGAAACGCCTACAATGAGCAGTTCTTC.

The J gene is TRBJ1-1, the V gene TRBV11-2, with TRBD1 as a possible D gene (5 bases). The CDR3 loop spans 14 amino acids. V lost 5 bases, J lost 1 base, and 11 bases lay in between. In germline, CDR1 is SGHAT, CDR2 FQNNGV. As DNA, the CDR3 is TGTGCCAGCAGCCCCCGGGGGGGGAACACTGAAGCTTTCTTT. This codes for CASSPRGGNTEAFF.

The CDR3 nucleotides read TGTGCCAGCAGCTCTTTAGCGGGAGGGCTCAATGAGCAGTTCTTC. Encoded protein: CASSSLAGGLNEQFF. V usage is TRBV11-3 and J usage is TRBJ2-1, with 11 bases fitting TRBD2. V shed 4 bases and J 6 bases; nucleotides not matched to a gene: 5. CDR3 length: 15 residues. Germline loops: CDR1 SGHNT, CDR2 YENEEA.

This sequence joins TRBV6-5 and TRBJ2-2; D is undetermined. The germline V and J ends were trimmed by 6 bases and 5 bases, with 10 bases remaining between them. In germline, CDR1 is MNHEY, CDR2 SVGAGI. CDR3 size: 13 residues. The CDR3: CASRRAKTGELFF. In DNA form, the CDR3 reads TGTGCCAGCAGGCGAGCCAAAACCGGGGAGCTGTTTTTT.

This rearrangement joins TRBV10-3 to TRBJ2-5; TRBD1 agrees at 10 bases. This CDR3 has 15 residues. With V trimmed by 6 bases and J by 2 bases, 6 bases remained unmatched. CDR1 and CDR2 from the germline V gene are ENHRY and SYGVKD. CDR3 sequence (DNA): TGTGCCATCAGCAAACCGGGACAGGGGCAAGAGACCCAGTACTTC. Its translation: CAISKPGQGQETQYF.

This chain uses TRBV18 with TRBJ2-7, with 14 bases that match TRBD2. V lost 6 bases and J lost 1; bases outside the gene matches: 8. CDR1 is KGHSH and CDR2 is LQKENI in the germline V gene. This CDR3 region has 17 residues. CDR3 protein: CASSPRLAGGPSYEQYF. As DNA, the CDR3 is TGTGCCAGCTCCCCCCGACTAGCGGGAGGGCCGTCCTACGAGCAGTACTTC.

This clone was seen only once. This chain links TRBV30 with TRBJ2-7; TRBD2 matches 11 bases. Germline V gene sequence: CDR1 GTSNPN, CDR2 SVGIG (reference sequence). There are 14 residues in the CDR3. V was pared by 1 base and J by 3 bases, with 2 bases of the junction left unmatched. CDR3 amino acids: CAWSGGLADYEQYF. The DNA of the CDR3 is TGTGCCTGGAGTGGGGGACTAGCGGACTACGAGCAGTACTTC.

The gene calls are TRBV11-2 and TRBJ2-3, with 7 bases identical to TRBD2. CDR1 is SGHAT, CDR2 FQNNGV, per germline. J was trimmed by 0 bases and V by 6 bases; bases with no gene match: 18. This CDR3 comprises 19 residues. CDR3 in DNA: TGTGCCAGCAGGACGCAATCAAAGAAAAAGCGGGGAAGCACAGATACGCAGTATTTT. It specifies CASRTQSKKKRGSTDTQYF.

The chain links TRBV10-2 to TRBJ1-5, with 11 positions matching TRBD1. Germline V lookup: CDR1 WSHSY, CDR2 SAAADI. The length of the CDR3 is 16 residues. Germline trimming cut 6 bases from V and 5 bases from J; bases unmatched to any gene: 9. In DNA, the CDR3 is TGCGCCAGCAGCCTTCCTCGGACAGGGGGCGATCAGCCCCAGCATTTT. It yields the protein CASSLPRTGGDQPQHF.

V usage is TRBV18 and J usage is TRBJ1-1; possible D gene TRBD1, 5 bases. The CDR3 is 18 amino acids. Trimming removed 3 bases at V and 1 base at J, with 21 bases between. The germline CDR1 and CDR2 sequences are KGHSH and LQKENI. CDR3 region: CASSPYLVGGGTNTEAFF. The CDR3 DNA sequence: TGTGCCAGCTCACCGTATCTCGTCGGGGGTGGGACGAACACTGAAGCTTTCTTT. Full variable domain (remainder filled in from reference TRBV18 and TRBJ1-1): NAGVMQNPRHLVRRRGQEARLRCSPMKGHSHVYWYRQLPEEGLKFMVYLQKENIIDESGMPKERFSAEFPKEGPSILRIQQVVRGDSAAYFCASSPYLVGGGTNTEAFFGQGTRLTVV.

This chain joins TRBV7-8 and TRBJ1-1; a possible D gene is TRBD1 (5 bases). There are 14 residues in the CDR3. The V gene lost 2 bases and the J gene lost 1 base, with 8 bases spanning the gap. Germline assignment: CDR1 SGHVS and CDR2 FQNEAQ. The DNA for the CDR3 is TGTGCCAGCAGCTTAAAGACAGCGAACACTGAAGCTTTCTTT. Translating gives CASSLKTANTEAFF.

This sequence joins TRBV6-5 and TRBJ2-1; D may be TRBD1 (6 bases). The V gene's germline CDR1 is MNHEY and CDR2 SVGAGI. The V and J ends lost 6 bases and 7 bases respectively, with 10 bases between them. The CDR3 length is 12 residues. CDR3 region: CASRDSYNEQFF. CDR3 DNA: TGTGCCAGCAGGGACAGTTATAATGAGCAGTTCTTC.

The chain joins TRBV29-1 to TRBJ2-2, with D possibly matching TRBD1 (6 bases). The CDR3 length is 18 residues. The V end lost 1 base, the J end lost 0 bases, and 18 bases lay between the germline ends. CDR1 SQVTM and CDR2 ANQGSEA come from the germline V gene. For the CDR3, the DNA is TGCAGCGTTGAAGCGGCCTCTAAAGGGGGAGCGAACACCGGGGAGCTGTTTTTT. Protein: CSVEAASKGGANTGELFF.

CDR3 sequence reads: CATSRDISGAHGTYNEQFF. The CDR3 DNA is TGTGCCACCAGCAGAGATATAAGCGGGGCCCACGGGACCTACAATGAGCAGTTCTTC. The chain uses TRBV15 and TRBJ2-1; 7 positions match TRBD2. Trimming removed 0 bases from V and 2 bases from J; junction bases left unmatched: 13. Looked up from germline, CDR1 is LNHNV and CDR2 is YYDKDF (reference sequence). The CDR3 runs to 19 residues.

This chain joins TRBV13 and TRBJ2-7; a possible D gene is TRBD2 (6 bases). This CDR3 has 12 amino acids. CDR1 and CDR2 (germline): PRHDT, FYEKMQ (reference sequence). With 5 bases removed from V and 6 bases from J, the gap between germline ends came to 11 bases. The CDR3 DNA reads as TGTGCCAGCAGCCCGGACGGGAGCGAGCAGTACTTC. It translates to CASSPDGSEQYF.

The chain joins TRBV19 to TRBJ1-2; D gene uncertain. The CDR3 contains 11 residues. Germline CDR1 is LNHDA and CDR2 is SQIVND (reference sequence). The V and J ends lost 4 bases and 7 bases respectively, with 7 bases between them. CDR3 coding DNA: TGTGCCAGTAGTACCTGGGCTGGCTACACCTTC. This codes for CASSTWAGYTF.

The chain is built from TRBV5-4 and TRBJ1-1, with D possibly TRBD1 on 5 matching bases. This CDR3 has 13 amino acids. Trimming removed 3 bases at V and 1 base at J, with 7 bases between. CDR1 is SGHNT, CDR2 YYREEE, per germline (reference sequence). CDR3 coding DNA: TGTGCCAGCAGCTCCAGGGAGAACACTGAAGCTTTCTTT. It yields the protein CASSSRENTEAFF.

The CDR3 nucleotides read TGTGCCAGTAGAGGAACTGGGACGGGAGGCGGGGAGACCCAGTACTTC. This sequence encodes CASRGTGTGGGETQYF. This chain connects TRBV19 to TRBJ2-5; 7 bases line up with TRBD2. The V segment lost 6 bases and the J segment 5 bases; nucleotides outside the gene matches: 15. Germline V gives CDR1 LNHDA, CDR2 SQIVND (reference sequence). The CDR3 is 16 residues long.

This chain's CDR3 is CASSPGTSVPDTQYF. Written as DNA, the CDR3 is TGCGCCAGCAGCCCAGGGACTAGCGTCCCAGATACGCAGTATTTT. The gene calls are TRBV5-1 and TRBJ2-3, with 10 bases lining up with TRBD2. V gave up 4 bases and J gave up 4 bases; unmatched junction bases: 6. CDR3 size: 15 residues. Germline CDR1 is SGHRS and CDR2 is YFSETQ.

V usage is TRBV7-9 and J usage is TRBJ1-5, with D possibly TRBD1 on 5 matching bases. Germline V gene data show CDR1 as SEHNR and CDR2 as FQNEAQ (reference sequence). This CDR3 region has 12 residues. Trimming left V 2 bases short and J 13 bases short, with 12 bases between. This CDR3 is CASSLTGGSQHF. The CDR3 DNA reads as TGTGCCAGCAGCTTAACGGGGGGTTCTCAGCATTTT.

J is TRBJ2-5 and V is TRBV27; D not resolved. The CDR3 is made up of 13 amino acids. Germline V gene data show CDR1 as MNHEY and CDR2 as SMNVEV (reference sequence). V was trimmed by 4 bases and J by 6 bases, leaving 12 bases between them. CDR3 protein: CASSSPGVKTQYF. The CDR3 DNA sequence: TGTGCCAGCAGTTCTCCAGGTGTGAAGACCCAGTACTTC.

The V gene is TRBV7-2, the J gene TRBJ2-4, with 13 nucleotides matching TRBD2. The CDR3 sequence is 17 residues long. CDR1 is SGHTA, CDR2 FQGNSA, per germline. J was trimmed by 3 bases and V by 4 bases; bases with no gene match: 6. The CDR3 region is CASSSGGLAGLKNIQYF. In DNA, the CDR3 is TGTGCCAGCAGCTCCGGGGGACTAGCGGGGCTCAAAAACATTCAGTACTTC.